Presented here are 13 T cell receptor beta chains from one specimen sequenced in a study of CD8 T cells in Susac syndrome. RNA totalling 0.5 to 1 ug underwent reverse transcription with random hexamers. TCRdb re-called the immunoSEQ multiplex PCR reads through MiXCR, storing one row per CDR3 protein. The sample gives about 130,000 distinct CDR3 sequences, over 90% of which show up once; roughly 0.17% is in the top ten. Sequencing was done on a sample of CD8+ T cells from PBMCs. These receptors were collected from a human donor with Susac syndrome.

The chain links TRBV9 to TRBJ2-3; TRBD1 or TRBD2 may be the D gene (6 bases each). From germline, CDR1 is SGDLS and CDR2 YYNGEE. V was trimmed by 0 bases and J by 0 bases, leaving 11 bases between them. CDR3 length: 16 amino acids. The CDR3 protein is CASSVGGALSTDTQYF. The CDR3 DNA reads TGTGCCAGCAGCGTAGGGGGGGCCCTTAGCACAGATACGCAGTATTTT.

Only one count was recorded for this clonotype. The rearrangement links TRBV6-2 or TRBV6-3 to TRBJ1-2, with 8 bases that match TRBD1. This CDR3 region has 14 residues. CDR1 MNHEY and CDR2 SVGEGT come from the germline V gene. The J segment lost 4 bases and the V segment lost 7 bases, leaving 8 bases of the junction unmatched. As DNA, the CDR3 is TGTGCCAGCACCCCGGACAGGGTGATCTATGGCTACACCTTC. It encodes CASTPDRVIYGYTF.

CDR3 amino acids: CASSPDHEQYF. The CDR3 DNA follows: TGCGCCAGCAGCCCGGATCACGAGCAGTACTTC. V gene TRBV5-1 combines with J gene TRBJ2-7, with unresolved D. Trimming took 4 bases from V and 5 from J, leaving 7 bases between them. Per germline, CDR1 SGHRS and CDR2 YFSETQ. The CDR3 is 11 residues long. The complete variable domain, with remaining parts taken from reference TRBV5-1 and TRBJ2-7, reads KAGVTQTPRYLIKTRGQQVTLSCSPISGHRSVSWYQQTPGQGLQFLFEYFSETQRNKGNFPGRFSGRQFSNSRSEMNVSTLELGDSALYLCASSPDHEQYFGPGTRLTVT.

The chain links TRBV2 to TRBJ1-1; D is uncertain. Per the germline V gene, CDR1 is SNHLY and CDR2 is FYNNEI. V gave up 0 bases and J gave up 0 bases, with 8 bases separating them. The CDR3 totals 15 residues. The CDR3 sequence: CASSEAGPLNTEAFF. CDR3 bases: TGTGCCAGCAGTGAAGCAGGCCCCCTGAACACTGAAGCTTTCTTT.

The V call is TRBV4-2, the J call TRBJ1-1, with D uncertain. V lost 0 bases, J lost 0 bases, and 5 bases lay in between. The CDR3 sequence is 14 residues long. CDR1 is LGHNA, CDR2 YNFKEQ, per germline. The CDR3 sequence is CASSQDVVNTEAFF. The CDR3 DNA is TGTGCCAGCAGCCAAGATGTAGTGAACACTGAAGCTTTCTTT.

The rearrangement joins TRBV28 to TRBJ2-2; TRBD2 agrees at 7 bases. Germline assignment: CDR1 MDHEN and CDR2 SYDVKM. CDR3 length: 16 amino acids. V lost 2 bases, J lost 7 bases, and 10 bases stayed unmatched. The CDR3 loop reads CASSLREALKGGELFF. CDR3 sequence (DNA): TGTGCCAGCAGTTTACGGGAGGCGCTGAAGGGCGGGGAGCTGTTTTTT.

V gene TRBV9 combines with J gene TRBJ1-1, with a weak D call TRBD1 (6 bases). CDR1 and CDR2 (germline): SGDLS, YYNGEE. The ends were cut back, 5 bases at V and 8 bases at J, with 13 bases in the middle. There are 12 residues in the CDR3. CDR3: CASRNTGNEAFF. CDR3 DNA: TGTGCCAGCAGAAACACAGGGAACGAAGCTTTCTTT.

This chain's CDR3 is CASSHGTSGGPQHF. DNA for the CDR3: TGTGCCAGCTCACACGGAACGTCGGGAGGGCCCCAGCATTTT. The chain has TRBV18 and TRBJ1-5; D not resolved. There are 14 residues in the CDR3. V lost 4 bases, J lost 9 bases, and 16 bases lay in between. Germline CDR1 is KGHSH and CDR2 is LQKENI.

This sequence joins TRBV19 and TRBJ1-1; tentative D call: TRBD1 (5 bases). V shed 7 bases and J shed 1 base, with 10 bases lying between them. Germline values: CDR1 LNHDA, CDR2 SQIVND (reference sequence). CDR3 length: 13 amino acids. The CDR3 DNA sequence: TGTGCCAGTATTTTGGGGGGGAACACTGAAGCTTTCTTT. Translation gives CASILGGNTEAFF.

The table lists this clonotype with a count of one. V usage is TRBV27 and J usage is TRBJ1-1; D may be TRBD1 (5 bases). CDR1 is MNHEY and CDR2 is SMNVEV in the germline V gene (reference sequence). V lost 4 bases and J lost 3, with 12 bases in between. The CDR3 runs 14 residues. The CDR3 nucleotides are TGTGCCAGCAGTTCGGGACGGTCTCACACTGAAGCTTTCTTT. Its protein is CASSSGRSHTEAFF.

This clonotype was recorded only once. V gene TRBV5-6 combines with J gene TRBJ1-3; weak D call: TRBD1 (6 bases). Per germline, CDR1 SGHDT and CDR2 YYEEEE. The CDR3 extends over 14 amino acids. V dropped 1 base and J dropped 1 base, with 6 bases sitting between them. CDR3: CASSLQGSGNTIYF. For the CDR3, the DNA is TGTGCCAGCAGCTTGCAGGGGTCTGGAAACACCATATATTTT.

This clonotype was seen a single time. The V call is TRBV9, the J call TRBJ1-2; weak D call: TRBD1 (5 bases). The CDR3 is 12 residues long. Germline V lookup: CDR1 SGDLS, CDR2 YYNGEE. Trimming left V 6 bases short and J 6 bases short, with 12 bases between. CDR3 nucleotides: TGTGCCAGCAACCGGGACGGGGATGGCTACACCTTC. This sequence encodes CASNRDGDGYTF.

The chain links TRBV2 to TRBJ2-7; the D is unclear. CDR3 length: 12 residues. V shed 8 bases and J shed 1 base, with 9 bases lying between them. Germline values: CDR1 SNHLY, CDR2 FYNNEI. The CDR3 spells CASLTSSYEQYF. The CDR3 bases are TGTGCCAGCTTAACGTCGTCCTACGAGCAGTACTTC. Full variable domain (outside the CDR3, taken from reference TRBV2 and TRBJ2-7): EPEVTQTPSHQVTQMGQEVILRCVPISNHLYFYWYRQILGQKVEFLVSFYNNEISEKSEIFDDQFSVERPDGSNFTLKIRSTKLEDSAMYFCASLTSSYEQYFGPGTRLTVT.